This T cell receptor beta chain was obtained from a study of PD-1 blockade in classical Hodgkin lymphoma. Study-wide findings and caveats: Healthy donors were reported to have higher baseline TCR diversity than newly diagnosed patients. The repertoire differences lack a defined cause, possibly disease activity or prior therapy.

This clone was counted a few times. As yet, its antigen is unknown. Germline CDR1 and CDR2: MNHNS and SASEGT. V was trimmed by 8 bases and J by 8 bases, leaving 21 bases between them. CDR3 length: 15 residues. The time point: newly diagnosed, previously untreated cHL patient sample. Untreated, newly diagnosed classical Hodgkin lymphoma PBMCs were comparators. Assay used: immunoSEQ multiplex PCR; TCRdb lists only in-frame clones, some missing. There are some 49,000 clones in the sample; approximately 90% occur only once, and roughly 5% lies in the top ten. Sequencing was performed on peripheral blood mononuclear cells (PBMCs). The J gene is TRBJ1-4, the V gene TRBV6-1, with D unresolved. The sequence was collected from a human donor with classical Hodgkin lymphoma. This CDR3 reads CASSLWGALGEKLFF. The CDR3 DNA follows: TGTGCCAGCTCCCTATGGGGTGCTCTTGGGGAAAAACTGTTTTTT.